The next 24 T cell receptor beta chains were all read from a single sample in a study of blood T cells in healthy people across ages. The second PCR ran roughly 7 to 12 cycles with a sample-barcoded 5' primer and J-beta primers. TCRdb analysed the 5' RACE reads with MiXCR anew, one entry per CDR3 protein. This repertoire shows approximately 1.5 million distinct CDR3 sequences, almost 35% found once; its top ten account for about 11%. What was sequenced was blood. The receptor set was obtained from a woman in her 30s in good health.

This clonotype has just a few counts. This chain joins TRBV12-3 or TRBV12-4 and TRBJ1-2; D not certain. Trimming stripped 6 bases from V and 0 bases from J, with 14 bases between. The CDR3 consists of 15 residues. The CDR3 reads CASSSTELANYGYTF. The CDR3 DNA sequence: TGTGCCAGCAGCTCTACAGAGCTCGCTAACTATGGCTACACCTTC.

Ten or more counts support this clonotype. V usage is TRBV4-1 and J usage is TRBJ2-5, with 16 bases fitting TRBD2. Germline trimming cut 0 bases from V and 6 bases from J; bases unmatched to any gene: 13. The germline gives CDR1 MGHRA, CDR2 YSYEKL. This CDR3 comprises 20 residues. The CDR3 reads CASSQDGPGLAGGHGKTQYF. CDR3 DNA: TGCGCCAGCAGCCAAGATGGTCCGGGACTAGCGGGAGGGCATGGGAAGACCCAGTACTTC.

This clonotype has at least ten counts. A read error may account for a junction end that differs from germline. V gene TRBV5-1 combines with J gene TRBJ2-7; D might be TRBD2 (6 bases). Germline V gene data show CDR1 as SGHRS and CDR2 as YFSETQ. This CDR3 has 14 residues. The CDR3 loop reads CASSLEGGSYEQYF. DNA for the CDR3: TGTGCCAGCAGTTTAGAGGGAGGCTCCTACGAGCAGTACTTC. Full variable domain (remainder filled in from reference TRBV5-1 and TRBJ2-7): KAGVTQTPRYLIKTRGQQVTLSCSPISGHRSVSWYQQTPGQGLQFLFEYFSETQRNKGNFPGRFSGRQFSNSRSEMNVSTLELGDSALYLCASSLEGGSYEQYFGPGTRLTVT.

The chain combines TRBV11-2 with TRBJ2-7, with D possibly matching TRBD1 (6 bases). This CDR3 is built from 16 residues. Per the germline V gene, CDR1 is SGHAT and CDR2 is FQNNGV. V was clipped by 4 bases and J by 2 bases, with 18 bases between them. The CDR3 DNA reads TGTGCCAGCAGCTCCCCCGCACAGGGACCAGCCTACGAGCAGTACTTC. As protein: CASSSPAQGPAYEQYF.

The chain links TRBV6-1 to TRBJ1-5, with D possibly TRBD1 on 5 matching bases. The CDR3 consists of 14 residues. CDR1 and CDR2 from the germline V gene are MNHNS and SASEGT. Trimming cost V 6 bases and J 1 base, with 10 bases left between them. CDR3 region: CASRWGESNQPQHF. For the CDR3, the DNA is TGTGCCAGCAGGTGGGGGGAAAGCAATCAGCCCCAGCATTTT.

The rearrangement links TRBV3-1 to TRBJ1-5; TRBD1 matches 8 bases. The junction had 6 bases not matched to a gene; V was cut back by 4 bases and J by 7 bases. Germline-derived CDR1 and CDR2 are LGHDT and YNNKEL (reference sequence). The CDR3 is made up of 14 amino acids. CDR3 in amino acids: CASSRSRGQQPQHF. The CDR3 DNA is TGTGCCAGCAGCCGTAGCAGGGGGCAGCAGCCCCAGCATTTT.

This clonotype was recorded a few times. The chain joins TRBV28 to TRBJ2-1; 9 bases map to TRBD2. Germline values: CDR1 MDHEN, CDR2 SYDVKM. The CDR3 is 13 residues long. Trimming took 7 bases from V and 4 from J; bases not matched to a gene: 2. The CDR3: CASTLAGYNEQFF. DNA for the CDR3: TGTGCCAGCACGCTAGCGGGGTACAATGAGCAGTTCTTC. The full variable domain, its missing parts supplied by reference TRBV28 and TRBJ2-1, is DVKVTQSSRYLVKRTGEKVFLECVQDMDHENMFWYRQDPGLGLRLIYFSYDVKMKEKGDIPEGYSVSREKKERFSLILESASTNQTSMYLCASTLAGYNEQFFGPGTRLTVL.

This chain uses TRBV20-1 with TRBJ2-1; D tentatively reads TRBD1 or TRBD2 (5 bases each). CDR3 length equals 17 residues. Trimming pared 1 base from V and 8 bases from J, leaving 24 bases between. The germline V gene has CDR1 DFQATT and CDR2 SNEGSKA (reference sequence). CDR3: CSARGGRGFRTGDEQFF. DNA of the CDR3: TGCAGTGCTAGAGGGGGCCGAGGGTTCCGGACTGGGGATGAGCAGTTCTTC.

This clonotype was seen a handful of times. The chain is built from TRBV12-5 and TRBJ1-2; 9 bases are shared with TRBD1. Trimming removed 6 bases from V and 5 bases from J; junction bases left unmatched: 4. The CDR3 sequence is 13 residues long. CDR1 is LGHNT and CDR2 is FRNRAP in the germline V gene. CDR3 protein: CASGLGTGYGYTF. In DNA form, the CDR3 reads TGTGCTAGTGGCCTTGGGACAGGGTATGGCTACACCTTC.

This sequence joins TRBV27 and TRBJ1-6; D might be TRBD1 (5 bases). V was clipped by 6 bases and J by 7 bases, with 22 bases between them. CDR3 length equals 17 residues. Germline V CDR1 and CDR2: MNHEY, SMNVEV (reference sequence). The CDR3 bases are TGTGCCAGCAGCTTGAGGCCCAGGGTAAAACTGAATTCACCCCTCCACTTT. Amino acid sequence: CASSLRPRVKLNSPLHF.

This chain joins TRBV30 and TRBJ2-7; 10 positions agree with TRBD2. With V trimmed by 5 bases and J by 5 bases, 15 bases remained unmatched. The CDR3 has 16 amino acids. Germline lookup yields CDR1 GTSNPN and CDR2 SVGIG (reference sequence). CDR3 protein: CAWCLAGGLQDHEQYF. CDR3 DNA: TGTGCCTGGTGCTTAGCGGGGGGATTACAAGATCACGAGCAGTACTTC.

To note about this clonotype: Just one base apart from a much larger clone, this may be a read error. The chain is built from TRBV11-2 and TRBJ2-7; 13 bases match TRBD2. The germline CDR1 and CDR2 sequences are SGHAT and FQNNGV. V lost 5 bases and J lost 4; bases outside the gene matches: 5. CDR3 size: 15 residues. CDR3 DNA sequence: TGTGCCAGCAGCCGACCGGGACTAGCGGGATACGAGCAGTACTTC. Protein sequence: CASSRPGLAGYEQYF.

This chain uses TRBV9 with TRBJ2-1, with 7 bases matching TRBD2. Per the germline V gene, CDR1 is SGDLS and CDR2 is YYNGEE. V shed 5 bases and J 12 bases; nucleotides not matched to a gene: 11. The CDR3 consists of 13 residues. The CDR3 is CASSGWEGTMQFF. The CDR3 coding sequence is TGTGCCAGCAGTGGGTGGGAAGGGACTATGCAGTTCTTC.

CDR3 DNA sequence: TGTGCCAGTAGAGGGACTAGCGGGGTCAATGAGCAGTTCTTC. Amino acid sequence: CASRGTSGVNEQFF. This rearrangement joins TRBV2 to TRBJ2-1; 13 bases line up with TRBD2. Germline CDR1 is SNHLY and CDR2 is FYNNEI. The CDR3 totals 14 residues. V trimming: 9 bases; J trimming: 6 bases; junction bases outside the gene matches: 5.

This clonotype was recorded many times. The gene calls are TRBV6-1 and TRBJ2-5; D unresolved. Germline assignment: CDR1 MNHNS and CDR2 SASEGT. V gave up 0 bases and J gave up 5 bases, with 7 bases separating them. The CDR3 runs 13 residues. The CDR3 reads CASSEAITETQYF. CDR3 DNA sequence: TGTGCCAGCAGTGAAGCGATAACGGAGACCCAGTACTTC.

The sample holds a few counts of this clonotype. The V call is TRBV6-1, the J call TRBJ1-5, with TRBD1 matching 8 bases. The germline V gene has CDR1 MNHNS and CDR2 SASEGT. This CDR3 comprises 14 residues. Trimming cost V 5 bases and J 4 bases; bases outside gene matches: 4. The CDR3 spells CASSWTGLNQPQHF. The CDR3 bases are TGTGCCAGCAGTTGGACAGGGCTAAATCAGCCCCAGCATTTT.

This clonotype was seen at least ten times. This chain joins TRBV6-5 and TRBJ2-1, with TRBD1 identical over 8 bases. CDR3 size: 16 residues. The J segment lost 3 bases and the V segment lost 6 bases, leaving 10 bases of the junction unmatched. Germline CDR1 is MNHEY and CDR2 is SVGAGI. The CDR3 region has the DNA TGTGCCAGCAGCACAAACCGGGACAGGATCTACAATGAGCAGTTCTTC. Protein product: CASSTNRDRIYNEQFF.

This clonotype came up a few times. This chain joins TRBV6-6 and TRBJ2-1; the D call may be TRBD1 or TRBD2 (6 bases each). CDR1 is MNHNY, CDR2 SVGAGI, per germline (reference sequence). Trimming left V 8 bases short and J 1 base short, with 12 bases between. The CDR3 contains 14 residues. The DNA of the CDR3 is TGTGCCAGCGGAGGGGGTTTTTCCTACAATGAGCAGTTCTTC. Protein product: CASGGGFSYNEQFF.

As regards this clonotype: A clone one base away is much larger, so this may be a read error. The CDR3 bases are TGTGCCAGCACTCCAAAGAAGAGCCACGAGCAGTACTTC. It specifies CASTPKKSHEQYF. The V call is TRBV9, the J call TRBJ2-7; D is unclear. The germline V gene encodes CDR1 SGDLS and CDR2 YYNGEE. With 6 bases removed from V and 5 bases from J, the gap between germline ends came to 15 bases. The CDR3 contains 13 residues.

This chain connects TRBV7-8 to TRBJ2-1; 11 bases map to TRBD2. This CDR3 spans 18 amino acids. The V gene end was trimmed by 5 bases and the J gene end by 0 bases; junction bases not matched to a gene: 9. Looked up from germline, CDR1 is SGHVS and CDR2 is FQNEAQ. CDR3 nucleotide sequence: TGTGCCAGCAGCCCGCTTAGCGGGAGGGCCAGCTCCTACAATGAGCAGTTCTTC. Encoded protein: CASSPLSGRASSYNEQFF.

This chain joins TRBV6-5 and TRBJ2-2; TRBD2 aligns across 10 bases. Looked up from germline, CDR1 is MNHEY and CDR2 is SVGAGI. V trimming: 2 bases; J trimming: 9 bases; junction bases outside the gene matches: 6. There are 15 residues in the CDR3. In DNA, the CDR3 is TGTGCCAGCAGTTACGAACTAGCGGGGTGCCGGGAGCTGTTTTTT. Translating gives CASSYELAGCRELFF.

This clonotype was seen only a few times. This chain's CDR3 is CASSRGRGPDGYTF. The DNA of the CDR3 is TGTGCCAGCAGCAGGGGGCGTGGGCCCGATGGCTACACCTTC. The chain employs TRBV3-1 and TRBJ1-2; 7 bases line up with TRBD1. Losses at the gene ends were 5 bases for V and 6 bases for J; bases not matched to a gene: 9. The CDR3 has 14 residues. Germline V gene lookup returns CDR1 LGHDT and CDR2 YNNKEL (reference sequence).

The V gene is TRBV4-1, the J gene TRBJ2-3; 9 bases map to TRBD2. J gave up 0 bases and V 2 bases, and 9 bases lay outside the gene matches. Germline values: CDR1 MGHRA, CDR2 YSYEKL. The CDR3 length is 18 residues. The DNA of the CDR3 is TGCGCCAGCAGCCAAACCCTCCTCGGGACTAGCAGCACAGATACGCAGTATTTT. Residues: CASSQTLLGTSSTDTQYF.

About this clonotype itself: A much larger clone is a single base away; this may be a read error. The chain is built from TRBV12-3 or TRBV12-4 and TRBJ2-1, with 15 positions matching TRBD2. The CDR3 is 17 residues long. Here the CDR3 reads CVSSRTSGGASYNEQFF. The CDR3 coding sequence is TGTGTCAGCAGTCGGACTAGCGGGGGGGCATCCTACAATGAGCAGTTCTTC.